This TCR beta chain was sequenced during a study of technical replicates of blood from a handful of donors. The protocol was immunoSEQ multiplex PCR, while the TCRdb copy is restricted to in-frame clones and leaves out a portion. In the table there are about 74,000 clones, 85% to 95% of which are singletons. The sample consisted of T cells isolated from PBMCs. This clonotype was obtained from a human donor in good health.

CDR3 in amino acids: CASSDRGRETQYF. The CDR3 DNA sequence: TGTGCCAGCAGTGACAGGGGGCGGGAGACCCAGTACTTC. The V gene is TRBV6-1, the J gene TRBJ2-5; 8 positions agree with TRBD1. Germline CDR1 is MNHNS and CDR2 is SASEGT. The trim removed 3 bases at V and 5 bases at J, leaving 2 bases unmatched. The CDR3 is 13 amino acids.